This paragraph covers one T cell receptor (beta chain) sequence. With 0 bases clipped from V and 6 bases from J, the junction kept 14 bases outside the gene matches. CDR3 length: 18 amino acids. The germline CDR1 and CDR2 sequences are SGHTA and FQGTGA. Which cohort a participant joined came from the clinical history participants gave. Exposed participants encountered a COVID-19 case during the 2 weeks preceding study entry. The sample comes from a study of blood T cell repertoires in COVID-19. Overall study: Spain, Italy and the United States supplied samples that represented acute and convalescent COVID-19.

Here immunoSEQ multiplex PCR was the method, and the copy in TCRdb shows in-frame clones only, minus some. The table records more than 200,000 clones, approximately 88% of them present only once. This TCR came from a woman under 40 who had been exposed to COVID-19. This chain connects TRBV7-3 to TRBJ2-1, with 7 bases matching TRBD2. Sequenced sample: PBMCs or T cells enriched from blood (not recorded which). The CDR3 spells CASSLTPHGGSVGNEQFF. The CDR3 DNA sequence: TGTGCCAGCAGCTTAACACCCCATGGCGGGAGCGTGGGCAATGAGCAGTTCTTC.